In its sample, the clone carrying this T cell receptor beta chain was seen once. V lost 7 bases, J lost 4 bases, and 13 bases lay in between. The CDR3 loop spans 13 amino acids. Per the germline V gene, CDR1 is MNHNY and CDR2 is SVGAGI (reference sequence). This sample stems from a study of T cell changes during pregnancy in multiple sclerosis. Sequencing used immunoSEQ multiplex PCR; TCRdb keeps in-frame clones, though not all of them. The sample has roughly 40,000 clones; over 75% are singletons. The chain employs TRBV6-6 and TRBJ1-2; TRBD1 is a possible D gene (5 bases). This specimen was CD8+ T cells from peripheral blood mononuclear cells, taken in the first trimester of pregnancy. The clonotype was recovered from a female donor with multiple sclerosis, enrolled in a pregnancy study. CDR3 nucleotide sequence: TGTGCCAGCACTAACGGGACTTTCTATGGCTACACCTTC. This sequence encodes CASTNGTFYGYTF.